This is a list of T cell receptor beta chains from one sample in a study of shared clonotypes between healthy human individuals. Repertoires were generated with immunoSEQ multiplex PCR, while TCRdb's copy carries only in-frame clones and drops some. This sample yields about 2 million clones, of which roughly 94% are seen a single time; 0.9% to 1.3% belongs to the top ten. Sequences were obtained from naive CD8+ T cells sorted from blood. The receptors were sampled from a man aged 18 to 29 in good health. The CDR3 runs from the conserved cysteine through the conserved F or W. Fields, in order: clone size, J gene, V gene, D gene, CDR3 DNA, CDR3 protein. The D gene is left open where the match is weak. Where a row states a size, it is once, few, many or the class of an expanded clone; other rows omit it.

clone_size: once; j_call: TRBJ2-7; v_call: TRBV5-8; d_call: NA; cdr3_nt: TGTGCCAGCAGCCCAGGGGATATGTACGAGCAGTACTTC; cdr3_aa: CASSPGDMYEQYF
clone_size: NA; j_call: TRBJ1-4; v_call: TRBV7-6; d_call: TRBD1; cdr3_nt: TGTGCCAGCAGCTACGGGACAGGGGGCAGGGAGCGTATGGTGGCTAATGAAAAACTGTTTTTT; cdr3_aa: CASSYGTGGRERMVANEKLFF
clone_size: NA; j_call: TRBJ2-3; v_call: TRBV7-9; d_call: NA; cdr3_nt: TGTGCCAGCAGCTCCCTGAGCACAGATACGCAGTATTTT; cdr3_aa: CASSSLSTDTQYF
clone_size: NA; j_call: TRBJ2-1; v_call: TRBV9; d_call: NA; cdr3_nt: TGTGCCAGCAGCGTCGGTAGCTCCTACAATGAGCAGTTCTTC; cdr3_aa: CASSVGSSYNEQFF
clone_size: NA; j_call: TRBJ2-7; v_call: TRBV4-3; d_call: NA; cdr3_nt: TGCGCCAGCAGTACAGGACATACAGATTTCTACGAGCAGTACTTC; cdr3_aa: CASSTGHTDFYEQYF
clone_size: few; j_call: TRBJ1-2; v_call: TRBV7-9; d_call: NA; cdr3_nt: TGTGCCAGCAGCTTAGGACTTAACTATGGCTACACCTTC; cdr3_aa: CASSLGLNYGYTF
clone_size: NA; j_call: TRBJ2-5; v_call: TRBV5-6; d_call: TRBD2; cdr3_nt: TGTGCCAGCAGCTTGGCCGGGACTAGCGGGAGAGAGACCCAGTACTTC; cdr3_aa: CASSLAGTSGRETQYF
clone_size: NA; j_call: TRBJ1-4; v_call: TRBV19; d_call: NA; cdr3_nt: TGTGCCAGTAGTTTGCCAGGCCAAGGGCGAACTAATGAAAAACTGTTTTTT; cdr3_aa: CASSLPGQGRTNEKLFF
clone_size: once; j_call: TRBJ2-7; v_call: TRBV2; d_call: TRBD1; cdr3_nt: TGTGCCAGCAGCCTGGGACAGGGACAAAACGAGCAGTACTTC; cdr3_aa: CASSLGQGQNEQYF
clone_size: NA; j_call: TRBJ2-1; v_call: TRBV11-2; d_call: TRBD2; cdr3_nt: TGTGCCAGCAGCCCTCTAGCGGGAGGGCCGGGGGAGCAGTTCTTC; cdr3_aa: CASSPLAGGPGEQFF
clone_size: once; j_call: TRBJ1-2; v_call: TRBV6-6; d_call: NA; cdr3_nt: TGTGCCAGCAGTTACTCGGAGGGTTACTATGGCTACACCTTC; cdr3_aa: CASSYSEGYYGYTF
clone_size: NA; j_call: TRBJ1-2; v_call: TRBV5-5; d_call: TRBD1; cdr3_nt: TGTGCCAGCAGACCTGGACAGGGCTATGGCTACACCTTC; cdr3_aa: CASRPGQGYGYTF
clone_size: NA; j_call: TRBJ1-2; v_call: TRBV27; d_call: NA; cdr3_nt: TGTGCCAGCAGTTTATATCCTCCCCAGGGAACTAACTATGGCTACACCTTC; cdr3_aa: CASSLYPPQGTNYGYTF
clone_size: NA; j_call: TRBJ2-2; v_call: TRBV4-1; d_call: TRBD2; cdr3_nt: TGCGCCAGCAGCCAAGAAGTGGGCGGGGGAATGTTGAACACCGGGGAGCTGTTTTTT; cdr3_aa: CASSQEVGGGMLNTGELFF
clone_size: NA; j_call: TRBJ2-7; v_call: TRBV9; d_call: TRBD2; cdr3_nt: TGTGCCAGCAGCGTAAGTCGGCTAGCGGGAACCTACGAGCAGTACTTC; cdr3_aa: CASSVSRLAGTYEQYF
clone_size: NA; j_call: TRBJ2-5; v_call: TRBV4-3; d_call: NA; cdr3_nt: TGCGCCAGCAGCCTCACAGGGCCACCTCAAGAGACCCAGTACTTC; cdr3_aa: CASSLTGPPQETQYF
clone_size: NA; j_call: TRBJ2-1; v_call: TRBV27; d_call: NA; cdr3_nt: TGTGCCAGCAGTTCCCTTGCGGGGAGCTCCTACAATGAGCAGTTCTTC; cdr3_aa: CASSSLAGSSYNEQFF
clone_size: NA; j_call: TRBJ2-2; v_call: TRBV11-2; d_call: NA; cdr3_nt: TGTGCCAGCAGCTCAGACAGATCGAACACCGGGGAGCTGTTTTTT; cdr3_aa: CASSSDRSNTGELFF
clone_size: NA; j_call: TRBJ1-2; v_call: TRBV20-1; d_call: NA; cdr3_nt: TGCAGTGCTAGAGATCTTCGAGGCTACACCTTC; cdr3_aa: CSARDLRGYTF
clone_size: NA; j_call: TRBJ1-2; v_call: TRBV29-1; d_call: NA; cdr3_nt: TGCAGCGTTGAAGGGGTGGAGGACATGTTATATGGCTACACCTTC; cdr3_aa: CSVEGVEDMLYGYTF
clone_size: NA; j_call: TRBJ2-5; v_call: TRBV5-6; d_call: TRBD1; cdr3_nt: TGTGCCAGCAGCTGGGGCACAGGGGAAGAGACCCAGTACTTC; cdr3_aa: CASSWGTGEETQYF
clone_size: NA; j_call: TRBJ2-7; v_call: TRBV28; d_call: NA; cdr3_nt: TGTGCCAGCAGCTTAGCGGGACAGGGACGCTACGAGCAGTACTTC; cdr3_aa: CASSLAGQGRYEQYF
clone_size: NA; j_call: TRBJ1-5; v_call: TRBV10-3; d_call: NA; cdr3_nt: TGTGCCATCAGTGAGTCGATAGGGGAACGGGGAGTGGGCAATCAGCCCCAGCATTTT; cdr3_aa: CAISESIGERGVGNQPQHF
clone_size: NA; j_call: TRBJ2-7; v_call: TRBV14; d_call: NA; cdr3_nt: TGTGCCAGCAGTTATCGGGGCCGCTACGAGCAGTACTTC; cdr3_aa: CASSYRGRYEQYF
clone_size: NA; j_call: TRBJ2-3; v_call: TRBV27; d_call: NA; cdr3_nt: TGTGCCAGCGCGGGACGGGAAGGCACAGATACGCAGTATTTT; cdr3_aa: CASAGREGTDTQYF
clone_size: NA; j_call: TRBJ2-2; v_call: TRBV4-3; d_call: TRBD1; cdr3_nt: TGCGCCAGCAGACAAGACAGGGGGGGCGCGAACACCGGGGAGCTGTTTTTT; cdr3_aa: CASRQDRGGANTGELFF
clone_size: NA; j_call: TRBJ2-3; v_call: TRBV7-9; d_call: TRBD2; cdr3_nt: TGTGCCAGCAGCCCAAGCGGGAGGCACACAGATACGCAGTATTTT; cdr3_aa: CASSPSGRHTDTQYF
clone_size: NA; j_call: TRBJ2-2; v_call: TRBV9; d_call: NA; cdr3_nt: TGTGCCAGCAAGGATGAGACGAACACCGGGGAGCTGTTTTTT; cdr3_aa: CASKDETNTGELFF
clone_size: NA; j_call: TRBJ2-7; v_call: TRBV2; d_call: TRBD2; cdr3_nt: TGTGCCAGCAGACTAGCGGGATCCTACGAGCAGTACTTC; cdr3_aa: CASRLAGSYEQYF
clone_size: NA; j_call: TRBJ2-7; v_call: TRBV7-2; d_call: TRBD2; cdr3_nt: TGTGCCAGCAGCACCCCGTCTAGCGGAGCCTACGAGCAGTACTTC; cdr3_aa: CASSTPSSGAYEQYF
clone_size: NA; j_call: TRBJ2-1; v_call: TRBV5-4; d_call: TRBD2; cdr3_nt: TGTGCCAGCAGCCCCCGGACTAGCGGGACCTACAATGAGCAGTTCTTC; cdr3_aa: CASSPRTSGTYNEQFF
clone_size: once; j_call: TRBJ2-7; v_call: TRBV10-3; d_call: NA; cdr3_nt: TGTGCCACCCTCTTTAACATCCAGTACTTC; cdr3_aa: CATLFNIQYF
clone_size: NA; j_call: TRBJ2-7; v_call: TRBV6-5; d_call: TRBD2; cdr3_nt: TGTGCCAGCAGCCAACCCGGGAGGAGCCCCTACGAGCAGTACTTC; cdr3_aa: CASSQPGRSPYEQYF
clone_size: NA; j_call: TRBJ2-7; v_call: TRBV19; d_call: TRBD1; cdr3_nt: TGTGCCAGCCAGGGACAGGGGCTACACGAGCAGTACTTC; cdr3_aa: CASQGQGLHEQYF
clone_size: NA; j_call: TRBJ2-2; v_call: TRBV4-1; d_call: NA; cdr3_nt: TGCGCCAGCAGCCATCTTAGCAACACCGGGGAGCTGTTTTTT; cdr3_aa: CASSHLSNTGELFF
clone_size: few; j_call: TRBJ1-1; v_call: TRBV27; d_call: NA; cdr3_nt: TGTGCCAGCAGTTTTGGAGGGGGGAACACTGAAGCTTTCTTT; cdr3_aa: CASSFGGGNTEAFF
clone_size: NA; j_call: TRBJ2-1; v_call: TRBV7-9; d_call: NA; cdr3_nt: TGTGCCAGCAGCCCAGTGAGCAATGAGCAGTTCTTC; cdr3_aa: CASSPVSNEQFF
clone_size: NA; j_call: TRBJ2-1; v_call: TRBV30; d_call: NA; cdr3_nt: TGTGCCTGGAGTAGACCGGATGAGCAGTTCTTC; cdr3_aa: CAWSRPDEQFF
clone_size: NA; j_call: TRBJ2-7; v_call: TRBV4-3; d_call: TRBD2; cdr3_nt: TGCGCCAGCAGCCAAGATAGGTTAGCGGGCTCTTACGAGCAGTACTTC; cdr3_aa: CASSQDRLAGSYEQYF
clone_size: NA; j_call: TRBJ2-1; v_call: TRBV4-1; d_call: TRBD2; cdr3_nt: TGCGCCAGCAGCCAAGTCCCAGCGGGAGATCATGAGCAGTTCTTC; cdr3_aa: CASSQVPAGDHEQFF
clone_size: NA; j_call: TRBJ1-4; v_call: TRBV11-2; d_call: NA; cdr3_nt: TGTGCCAGCAGCTTAACCGGTGAAAAACTGTTTTTT; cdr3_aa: CASSLTGEKLFF
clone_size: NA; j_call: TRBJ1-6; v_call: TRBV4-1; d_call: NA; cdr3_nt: TGCGCCAGCAGCCAAGTTATGGGACCTGATAATTCACCCCTCCACTTT; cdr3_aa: CASSQVMGPDNSPLHF
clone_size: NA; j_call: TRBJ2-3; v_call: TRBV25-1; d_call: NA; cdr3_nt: TGTGCCAGCAGTGGGCACTCCTTT; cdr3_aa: CASSGHSF
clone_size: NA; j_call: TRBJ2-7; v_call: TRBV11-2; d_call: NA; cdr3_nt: TGTGCCAGCAGCTCCACAGTTTCCTACGAGCAGTACTTC; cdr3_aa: CASSSTVSYEQYF
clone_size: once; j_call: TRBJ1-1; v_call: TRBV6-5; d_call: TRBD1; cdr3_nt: TGTGCCAGCAGTTGGACAGGGGGGGACACTGAAGCTTTCTTT; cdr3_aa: CASSWTGGDTEAFF
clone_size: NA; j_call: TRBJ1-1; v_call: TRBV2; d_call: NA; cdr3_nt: TGTGCCAGCAGGGTGACAGCTATGAACACTGAAGCTTTCTTT; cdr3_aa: CASRVTAMNTEAFF
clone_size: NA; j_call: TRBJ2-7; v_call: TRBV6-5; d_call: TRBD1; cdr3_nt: TGTGCCAGCAGTGACAGGGGGCAATGGGACGAGCAGTACTTC; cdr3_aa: CASSDRGQWDEQYF
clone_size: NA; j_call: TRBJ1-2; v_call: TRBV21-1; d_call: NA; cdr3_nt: TGTGCCAGCAGCAAAGACGGCAGGAAGGGAGAGGTCTATGGCTACACCTTC; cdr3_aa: CASSKDGRKGEVYGYTF
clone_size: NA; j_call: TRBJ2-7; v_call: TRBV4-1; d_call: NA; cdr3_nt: TGCGCCAGCAGCCCCTTACAGGGCTACGAGCAGTACTTC; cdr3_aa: CASSPLQGYEQYF
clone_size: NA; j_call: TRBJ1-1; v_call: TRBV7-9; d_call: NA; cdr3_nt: TGTGCCAGCACCCCCGTCGGGGGACCGAACACTGAAGCTTTCTTT; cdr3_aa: CASTPVGGPNTEAFF
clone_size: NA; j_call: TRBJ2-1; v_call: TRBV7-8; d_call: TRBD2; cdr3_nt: TGTGCCAGCAGCATCAGACTAGCGGGGGGCTTGATAGACAATGGGACCCCAGTCTTC; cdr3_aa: CASSIRLAGGLIDNGTPVF
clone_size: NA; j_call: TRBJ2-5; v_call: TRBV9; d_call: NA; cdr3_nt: TGTGCCAGCAGCGTAGGTTGGGGGGAAGAGACCCAGTACTTC; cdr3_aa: CASSVGWGEETQYF
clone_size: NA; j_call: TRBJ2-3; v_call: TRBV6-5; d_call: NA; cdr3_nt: TGTGCCAGCACCAACCTCGGGACCGCCCAGGATACGCAGTATTTT; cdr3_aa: CASTNLGTAQDTQYF
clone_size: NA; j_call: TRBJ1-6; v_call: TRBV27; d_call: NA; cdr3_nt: TGTGCCAGCAGTTTGGTGCAGACTAATTCACCCCTCCACTTT; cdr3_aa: CASSLVQTNSPLHF
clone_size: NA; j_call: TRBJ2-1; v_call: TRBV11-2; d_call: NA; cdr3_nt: TGTGCCAGCAGCATTACCGGGTCGACTGTGTATGATGAGCAGTTCTTC; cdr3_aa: CASSITGSTVYDEQFF
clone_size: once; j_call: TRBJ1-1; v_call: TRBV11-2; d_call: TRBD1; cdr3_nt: TGTGCCAGCAGCTCTCCGGGACAGGGGACCACTGAAGCTTTCTTT; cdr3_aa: CASSSPGQGTTEAFF
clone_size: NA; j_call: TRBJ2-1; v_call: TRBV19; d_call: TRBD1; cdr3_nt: TGTGCCAGTAGTCTCCTCGGACAGGAAAACAATGAGCAGTTCTTC; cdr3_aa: CASSLLGQENNEQFF
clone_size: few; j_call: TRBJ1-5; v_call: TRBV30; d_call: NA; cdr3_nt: TGTGCCTGGAGTGTGGGGCAGGGCAGTCAGCCCCAGCATTTT; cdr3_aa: CAWSVGQGSQPQHF
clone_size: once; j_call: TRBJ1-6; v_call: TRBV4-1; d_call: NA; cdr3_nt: TGCGCCAGCAGCCAAGTAACAGGGAGAAATTCACCCCTCCACTTT; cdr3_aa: CASSQVTGRNSPLHF